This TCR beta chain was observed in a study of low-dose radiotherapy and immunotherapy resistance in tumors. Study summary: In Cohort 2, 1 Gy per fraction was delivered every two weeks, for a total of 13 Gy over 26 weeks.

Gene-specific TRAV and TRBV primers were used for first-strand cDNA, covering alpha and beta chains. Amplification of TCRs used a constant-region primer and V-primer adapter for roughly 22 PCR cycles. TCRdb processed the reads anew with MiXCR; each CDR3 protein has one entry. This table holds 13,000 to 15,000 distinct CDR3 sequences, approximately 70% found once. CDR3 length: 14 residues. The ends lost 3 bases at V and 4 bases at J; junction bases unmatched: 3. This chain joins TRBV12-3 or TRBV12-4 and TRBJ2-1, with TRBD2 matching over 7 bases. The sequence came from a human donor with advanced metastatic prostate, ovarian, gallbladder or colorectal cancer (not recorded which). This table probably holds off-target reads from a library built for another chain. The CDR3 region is CASSLGGGYNEQFF. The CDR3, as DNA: TGTGCCAGCAGTTTGGGGGGGGGTTACAATGAGCAGTTCTTC.